This entry describes one T cell receptor beta chain. These data belong to a study of shared clonotypes between healthy human individuals. Naive CD8 populations comprised CD45RO-negative cells positively selected for CCR7, excluding terminally differentiated effector memory CD45RA+ cells. The germline CDR1 and CDR2 sequences are MNHNS and SASEGT. The CDR3 spans 13 residues. With 3 bases removed from V and 6 bases from J, the gap between germline ends came to 8 bases. Assay: immunoSEQ multiplex PCR; the TCRdb copy retains only in-frame clones and omits some. This sample has about 2.2 million clones, with around 93% found just once.

The sample comprised naive CD8+ T cells from PBMCs. J is TRBJ2-2 and V is TRBV6-1, with D hard to call. This sequence originates from a young man in good health. Some clones in this sample may be carry-over from other donors' samples. The CDR3 bases are TGTGCCAGCAGTGACCTGGGTCCCGGGGAGCTGTTTTTT. Protein sequence: CASSDLGPGELFF.